What follows describes a single TCR beta chain. The CDR3 contains 18 residues. The germline V gene has CDR1 SEHNR and CDR2 FQNEAQ (reference sequence). The V gene lost 5 bases and the J gene lost 1 base, with 21 bases spanning the gap. The method was immunoSEQ multiplex PCR; TCRdb's version includes in-frame clones alone and lacks a portion of them. The table lists almost 40,000 clones, 85% to 95% of them singletons. This sample was included in a study of T cell changes during pregnancy in multiple sclerosis. Sequencing used CD4+ T cells from peripheral blood mononuclear cells, obtained in the third trimester of pregnancy. This chain links TRBV7-9 with TRBJ2-1; the D gene is possibly TRBD2 (6 bases). The TCR was taken from a female donor in good health, enrolled as a control in a pregnancy study. The CDR3 loop reads CASSTDRSGRGSYNEQFF. DNA of the CDR3: TGTGCCAGCAGCACCGACCGGTCCGGGAGAGGGTCCTACAATGAGCAGTTCTTC.